A single sample gave rise to the 27 T cell receptor beta chains below, sequenced in a study of a mutant IDH1 vaccine in newly diagnosed glioma. As for time point: baseline, week 1 (first vaccination visit). Regarding treatment: pre-vaccination baseline after standard-of-care therapy. Measured with immunoSEQ multiplex PCR; TCRdb has only the in-frame clones, and not every one. The data contain tens of thousands of clones, 70% to 90% of them singletons. The input for sequencing was PBMCs, taken from a glioma patient treated with radiotherapy, temozolomide or both. These receptors originate from a young man with glioma.

The gene calls are TRBV6-5 and TRBJ1-2; D gene ambiguous. Deletions cut 2 bases from V and 5 bases from J, with 12 bases between. The CDR3 runs 14 residues. Germline values: CDR1 MNHEY, CDR2 SVGAGI. CDR3 protein: CASSYTSPEYGYTF. CDR3 nucleotides: TGTGCCAGCAGTTACACATCCCCAGAATATGGCTACACCTTC.

This chain links TRBV5-1 with TRBJ1-1; D is possibly TRBD1 (6 bases). The germline CDR1 and CDR2 sequences are SGHRS and YFSETQ. The ends were cut back, 0 bases at V and 3 bases at J, with 15 bases in the middle. The CDR3 contains 16 residues. CDR3 in DNA: TGCGCCAGCAGCTTGGACGGGGGCCCTACGTACACTGAAGCTTTCTTT. This codes for CASSLDGGPTYTEAFF.

The chain is built from TRBV27 and TRBJ1-5; no firm D call. Per the germline V gene, CDR1 is MNHEY and CDR2 is SMNVEV (reference sequence). With 2 bases removed from V and 4 bases from J, the gap between germline ends came to 6 bases. The CDR3 loop spans 13 amino acids. DNA of the CDR3: TGTGCCAGCAGTTTAAGCCGTAATCAGCCCCAGCATTTT. This gives the protein CASSLSRNQPQHF.

This clone was found once. In DNA, the CDR3 is TGTGCCAGCAGTTTTGATGCAGGGGCGGATACTGGGGCCAACGTCCTGACTTTC. Translated: CASSFDAGADTGANVLTF. J is TRBJ2-6 and V is TRBV27; D perhaps matches TRBD1 (6 bases). Germline lookup yields CDR1 MNHEY and CDR2 SMNVEV (reference sequence). This CDR3 comprises 18 residues. Trimming left V 3 bases short and J 2 bases short, with 17 bases between. The variable domain in full, with the rest retrieved from reference TRBV27 and TRBJ2-6, is EAQVTQNPRYLITVTGKKLTVTCSQNMNHEYMSWYRQDPGLGLRQIYYSMNVEVTDKGDVPEGYKVSRKEKRNFPLILESPSPNQTSLYFCASSFDAGADTGANVLTFGAGSRLTVL.

The chain is built from TRBV5-1 and TRBJ2-3, with a possible D match to TRBD2 (6 bases). The V and J ends lost 4 bases and 2 bases respectively, with 17 bases between them. Germline CDR1 and CDR2: SGHRS and YFSETQ. The CDR3 totals 16 residues. Here the CDR3 DNA reads TGCGCCAGCAGCGCCGGTTCTAGCGCCTTCACAGATACGCAGTATTTT. Translating it yields CASSAGSSAFTDTQYF.

CDR3: CASSFREMNTEAFF. The CDR3 DNA follows: TGCGCCAGCAGCTTTAGAGAAATGAACACTGAAGCTTTCTTT. The chain has TRBV5-1 and TRBJ1-1; the D is unclear. Germline loops: CDR1 SGHRS, CDR2 YFSETQ. The CDR3 totals 14 residues. The ends were cut back, 2 bases at V and 0 bases at J, with 8 bases in the middle.

V is TRBV25-1 and J is TRBJ2-5; tentatively, D is TRBD2 (6 bases). The V and J ends lost 2 bases and 3 bases respectively, with 7 bases between them. The CDR3 has 13 amino acids. CDR1 and CDR2 (germline): MGHDK, SYGVNS. CDR3 nucleotides: TGTGCCAGCAGTGAACTAGCGAAAGAGACCCAGTACTTC. This gives the protein CASSELAKETQYF.

The table lists this clone with a few counts. V gene TRBV7-9 combines with J gene TRBJ1-1; no definite D call. The CDR3 contains 12 residues. Germline CDR1 is SEHNR and CDR2 is FQNEAQ (reference sequence). The V end was cut by 9 bases, the J end by 4 bases, with 12 bases between. The CDR3 coding sequence is TGTGCCAGTAATCTTGGTGGCACTGAAGCTTTCTTT. Encoded protein: CASNLGGTEAFF.

The chain employs TRBV7-8 and TRBJ1-4; the match to TRBD1 covers 8 bases. With 2 bases clipped from V and 8 bases from J, the junction kept 7 bases outside the gene matches. CDR1 and CDR2 (germline): SGHVS, FQNEAQ. The CDR3 is 15 residues long. The CDR3 sequence: CASSLRQGRWEKLFF. As DNA, the CDR3 is TGTGCCAGCAGCTTACGACAGGGGAGGTGGGAAAAACTGTTTTTT.

A single count supports this clone. The rearrangement joins TRBV14 to TRBJ2-7, with 9 bases matching TRBD1. The CDR3 loop spans 14 amino acids. The germline gives CDR1 SGHDN, CDR2 FVKESK. V gave up 3 bases and J gave up 3 bases; unmatched junction bases: 3. CDR3 protein: CASSQGTGLYEQYF. The CDR3 DNA reads as TGTGCCAGCAGCCAGGGGACAGGGCTCTACGAGCAGTACTTC.

The rearrangement links TRBV5-6 to TRBJ1-1; the D is unclear. The CDR3 is made up of 13 amino acids. Between the trimmed V and J ends, which lost 0 bases and 9 bases, there was a span of 12 bases. Germline CDR1 reads SGHDT; CDR2 reads YYEEEE. CDR3 amino acids: CASSLAPLIQAFF. CDR3 nucleotides: TGTGCCAGCAGCTTGGCCCCGCTCATCCAAGCTTTCTTT.

V is TRBV9 and J is TRBJ2-5; 9 positions agree with TRBD2. The junction had 18 bases not matched to a gene; V was cut back by 9 bases and J by 3 bases. CDR3 size: 17 residues. Germline values: CDR1 SGDLS, CDR2 YYNGEE. In DNA form, the CDR3 reads TGTGCCACTTTCATCCTCGTAGCGGGAGTGGGGGAAGAGACCCAGTACTTC. Encoded protein: CATFILVAGVGEETQYF.

This clone has only a few counts. The V gene is TRBV2, the J gene TRBJ1-1; D gene uncertain. V was shortened by 6 bases and J by 1 base, with 6 bases between the two germline ends. Germline values: CDR1 SNHLY, CDR2 FYNNEI. The CDR3 contains 12 residues. CDR3: CASRRANTEAFF. The DNA of the CDR3 is TGTGCCAGCAGGAGAGCGAACACTGAAGCTTTCTTT.

This clone was seen just once. The rearrangement uses TRBV9 and TRBJ2-7, with TRBD2 matching 7 bases. The trim removed 0 bases at V and 6 bases at J, leaving 3 bases unmatched. Germline V gene sequence: CDR1 SGDLS, CDR2 YYNGEE. This CDR3 region has 13 residues. The CDR3 DNA sequence: TGTGCCAGCAGCGTAGGGCCGGGAGGCGAGCAGTACTTC. It is translated as CASSVGPGGEQYF.

The V gene is TRBV7-9, the J gene TRBJ2-3; tentative D call: TRBD1 (6 bases). CDR1 and CDR2 (germline): SEHNR, FQNEAQ (reference sequence). The CDR3 runs to 15 residues. The germline V and J ends were trimmed by 5 bases and 5 bases, with 17 bases remaining between them. The CDR3 reads CASSTHSGDGDTQYF. DNA of the CDR3: TGTGCCAGCAGCACCCACTCAGGGGACGGAGATACGCAGTATTTT.

The rearrangement links TRBV5-1 to TRBJ1-2; D ambiguous. This CDR3 spans 15 amino acids. Germline CDR1 and CDR2: SGHRS and YFSETQ. The V and J ends lost 1 base and 6 bases respectively, with 16 bases between them. CDR3 nucleotides: TGCGCCAGCAGCTTGAAAGACGGCAAAGGGCATGGCTACACCTTC. Residues: CASSLKDGKGHGYTF.

For this clone: The junction departs from the called germline gene at one end, perhaps through a read error. This chain links TRBV5-4 with TRBJ1-2, with D perhaps TRBD1 (5 bases). Germline CDR1 SGHNT, CDR2 YYREEE (reference sequence). CDR3 length: 15 residues. Written as DNA, the CDR3 is TGTGCCAGCAGTTTGGGACGTACGGCTAACTATGGCTACACCTTC. It yields the protein CASSLGRTANYGYTF.

This chain uses TRBV4-1 with TRBJ1-4; 8 positions agree with TRBD1. The V segment lost 6 bases and the J segment 0 bases; nucleotides outside the gene matches: 6. Looked up from germline, CDR1 is MGHRA and CDR2 is YSYEKL. This CDR3 region has 16 residues. The CDR3 reads CASSPGQAATNEKLFF. CDR3 bases: TGCGCCAGCAGTCCGGGACAGGCTGCAACTAATGAAAAACTGTTTTTT.

This clone was observed many times. The V call is TRBV19, the J call TRBJ1-5; maybe TRBD1 (5 bases). The germline V gene has CDR1 LNHDA and CDR2 SQIVND (reference sequence). V was shortened by 5 bases and J by 0 bases, with 11 bases between the two germline ends. The CDR3 is made up of 15 amino acids. The CDR3 loop is CASSQTEYSNQPQHF. The CDR3 nucleotides are TGTGCCAGTAGTCAGACAGAATATAGCAATCAGCCCCAGCATTTT.

This chain links TRBV6-6 with TRBJ2-3, with D perhaps TRBD2 (6 bases). Germline CDR1 is MNHNY and CDR2 is SVGAGI (reference sequence). V lost 2 bases to trimming and J lost 2 bases, with 14 bases between them. There are 16 residues in the CDR3. CDR3 sequence: CASSYTPGGYTDTQYF. CDR3 bases: TGTGCCAGCAGTTACACCCCCGGGGGTTACACAGATACGCAGTATTTT.

This sequence joins TRBV7-2 and TRBJ2-1; 7 bases line up with TRBD2. The junction had 12 bases not matched to a gene; V was cut back by 3 bases and J by 7 bases. Germline V gives CDR1 SGHTA, CDR2 FQGNSA. The CDR3 consists of 16 residues. CDR3 DNA sequence: TGTGCCAGCAGCTTGTGGGCCAGCGGGAATGTTAATGAGCAGTTCTTC. Its translation: CASSLWASGNVNEQFF.

The rearrangement links TRBV4-3 to TRBJ2-3; D gene unclear. The CDR3 loop spans 15 amino acids. V lost 3 bases and J lost 0, with 10 bases in between. CDR1 is LGHNA and CDR2 is YSLEER in the germline V gene. CDR3 amino acids: CASSHGQVSTDTQYF. DNA of the CDR3: TGCGCCAGCAGCCACGGGCAGGTTAGCACAGATACGCAGTATTTT.

This clone was seen once. The gene calls are TRBV19 and TRBJ1-2; D not certain. Germline V gives CDR1 LNHDA, CDR2 SQIVND (reference sequence). V gave up 2 bases and J gave up 2 bases, with 9 bases separating them. The CDR3 has 14 residues. CDR3 in DNA: TGTGCCAGTAGTATAACAGTAAGAAACTATGGCTACACCTTC. Translated, it gives CASSITVRNYGYTF. The whole variable domain, remainder taken from reference TRBV19 and TRBJ1-2, is DGGITQSPKYLFRKEGQNVTLSCEQNLNHDAMYWYRQDPGQGLRLIYYSQIVNDFQKGDIAEGYSVSREKKESFPLTVTSAQKNPTAFYLCASSITVRNYGYTFGSGTRLTVV.

V and J are TRBV10-3 and TRBJ1-1; tentative D call: TRBD1 (5 bases). The germline V gene has CDR1 ENHRY and CDR2 SYGVKD. Trimming cost V 8 bases and J 4 bases, with 11 bases left between them. This CDR3 spans 12 amino acids. The CDR3 sequence: CAIDGGGTEAFF. In DNA, the CDR3 is TGTGCCATCGATGGGGGGGGCACTGAAGCTTTCTTT.

This clone was found once. This rearrangement joins TRBV5-4 to TRBJ2-1; tentative D call: TRBD2 (6 bases). There are 13 residues in the CDR3. V lost 4 bases and J lost 7, with 12 bases in between. Germline V lookup: CDR1 SGHNT, CDR2 YYREEE (reference sequence). CDR3 bases: TGTGCCAGCAGCCGATACGCGGGGAATGAGCAGTTCTTC. Translating it yields CASSRYAGNEQFF. The entire variable domain, with the rest obtained from reference TRBV5-4 and TRBJ2-1, is as follows: ETGVTQSPTHLIKTRGQQVTLRCSSQSGHNTVSWYQQALGQGPQFIFQYYREEENGRGNFPPRFSGLQFPNYSSELNVNALELDDSALYLCASSRYAGNEQFFGPGTRLTVL.

CDR3 DNA sequence: TGTGCCATTGGGACAGACGGAGCCCGTGAAGCTTTCTTT. This gives the protein CAIGTDGAREAFF. The genes are TRBV6-5 and TRBJ1-1; 7 bases are shared with TRBD1. Germline assignment: CDR1 MNHEY and CDR2 SVGAGI. After removal of 10 bases from V and 7 bases from J, the junction contained 12 bases not matched to a gene. This CDR3 region has 13 residues.

The chain couples TRBV4-2 to TRBJ2-7; 11 positions agree with TRBD1. This CDR3 contains 15 residues. V shed 3 bases and J 2 bases; nucleotides not matched to a gene: 3. Germline-derived CDR1 and CDR2 are LGHNA and YNFKEQ. CDR3 amino acids: CASSHGTGGPYEQYF. The CDR3 DNA is TGTGCCAGCAGCCATGGGACAGGGGGTCCCTACGAGCAGTACTTC.